A single sample is the source of the 5 T cell receptor beta chains below, sequenced in a study of OX40 agonist ivuxolimab in advanced cancers. TCRdb keeps only in-frame clones here, not all; method: immunoSEQ multiplex PCR. The table records tens of thousands of clones, approximately 93% of them present only once. The input for sequencing was CD4+ or CD8+ T cells sorted from blood, taken in a trial of the OX40 agonist ivuxolimab. The receptors here all came from an adult with an advanced solid tumor such as melanoma, head and neck, liver or kidney cancer.

This sequence joins TRBV19 and TRBJ2-1; D is unresolved. Germline V gives CDR1 LNHDA, CDR2 SQIVND (reference sequence). V lost 11 bases, J lost 9 bases, and 5 bases lay in between. The CDR3 is 8 residues long. CDR3 residues: CAVGEQFF. The CDR3 nucleotides read TGTGCCGTGGGTGAGCAGTTCTTC.

The chain uses TRBV19 and TRBJ2-7, with D possibly matching TRBD1 (6 bases). The length of the CDR3 is 15 residues. Germline CDR1 is LNHDA and CDR2 is SQIVND (reference sequence). V was cut by 3 bases and J by 1 base, with 13 bases left in between. The CDR3 bases are TGTGCCAGTAGTATCCTGACAGGCAATTCCTACGAGCAGTACTTC. It translates to CASSILTGNSYEQYF.

Here the CDR3 DNA reads TGTGCCAGCAGTTCGAGGAGACAAATAGAGACCCAGTACTTC. Its translation: CASSSRRQIETQYF. V gene TRBV28 combines with J gene TRBJ2-5, with D uncertain. Germline CDR1 is MDHEN and CDR2 is SYDVKM. The ends were cut back, 4 bases at V and 4 bases at J, with 13 bases in the middle. CDR3 length: 14 amino acids.

The rearrangement links TRBV7-8 to TRBJ2-2; D is perhaps TRBD1 or TRBD2 (5 bases each). CDR3 size: 17 residues. The germline V gene encodes CDR1 SGHVS and CDR2 FQNEAQ. The germline V and J ends were trimmed by 5 bases and 0 bases, with 16 bases remaining between them. CDR3 DNA: TGTGCCAGCAGCCTCGTGAGGGCAGGGACGAACACCGGGGAGCTGTTTTTT. Translated: CASSLVRAGTNTGELFF.

V and J are TRBV6-8 and TRBJ1-5; D perhaps matches TRBD1 (5 bases). The CDR3 has 16 amino acids. Trimming pared 2 bases from V and 6 bases from J, leaving 17 bases between. In germline, CDR1 is MNHGY, CDR2 SAAAGT. The DNA for the CDR3 is TGTGCCAGCAGTTACAAACGCAGGGATGATGGTCAGCCCCAGCATTTT. Its translation is CASSYKRRDDGQPQHF.